This T cell receptor beta chain was recorded in a study of cytomegalovirus exposure and HLA in healthy donors. General observations from the study: The sole available immune exposure information was CMV serostatus. It was assumed in the presence/absence analyses that sequencing depth was roughly uniform across donors.

On this clone: Its target is unknown.

There are 15 residues in the CDR3. Germline assignment: CDR1 LGHNA and CDR2 YNFKEQ. Trimming took 6 bases from V and 2 from J, leaving 16 bases between them. The PCR employed 60 Vbeta primers together with 13 Jbeta primers. Clones were sequenced by immunoSEQ multiplex PCR, and TCRdb holds only the in-frame ones, with some missing. In all, the sample yields 200,000 to 250,000 clones. This clonotype originated in a girl aged 2-9 years in good health and CMV-seropositive. The sequenced sample consisted of PBMCs. The chain has TRBV4-2 and TRBJ2-5, with D possibly being TRBD2 (5 bases). Here the CDR3 reads CASSPAGPGQETQYF. The CDR3 DNA is TGTGCCAGCAGTCCGGCGGGCCCGGGACAAGAGACCCAGTACTTC.